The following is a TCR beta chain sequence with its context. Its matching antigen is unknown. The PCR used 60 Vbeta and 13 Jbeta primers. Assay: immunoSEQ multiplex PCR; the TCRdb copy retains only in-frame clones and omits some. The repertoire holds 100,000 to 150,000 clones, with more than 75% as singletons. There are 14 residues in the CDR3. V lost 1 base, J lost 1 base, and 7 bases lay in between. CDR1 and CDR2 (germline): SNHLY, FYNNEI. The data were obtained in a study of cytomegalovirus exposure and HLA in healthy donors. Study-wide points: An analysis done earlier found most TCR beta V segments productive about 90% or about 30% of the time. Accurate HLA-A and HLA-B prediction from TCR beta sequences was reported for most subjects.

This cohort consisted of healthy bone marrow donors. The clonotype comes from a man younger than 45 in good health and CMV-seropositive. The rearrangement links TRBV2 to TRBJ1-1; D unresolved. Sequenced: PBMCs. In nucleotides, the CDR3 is TGTGCCAGCAGTGAAGGCGGATGGAACACTGAAGCTTTCTTT. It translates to CASSEGGWNTEAFF.